This T cell receptor (beta chain) was captured in a study of technical replicates of blood from several donors (dated by TCRdb to the late 2010s). Its CDR3 holds 18 amino acids, cysteine through phenylalanine. Only the CDR3 part of the read is kept: 54 bases, read in frame from the first base. Sequences SGDLS (CDR1) and YYNGEE (CDR2) are obtained from the germline V gene. V loses 0 bases of germline sequence and J loses 0 bases, and the interval between the two ends is 13 bases. The library was prepared using the immunoSEQ multiplex PCR assay. Here the immuneACCESS table is served through TCRdb, limited to in-frame sequences with V and J called. Missing clones are a known gap in these copies; in checked studies unresolved V genes cover under half, and the rest lacks a known reason. The sample has 65,000 to 80,000 clones on record, more than 85% of them singletons. The top ten clones comprise approximately 0.35% of the sample.

This clone was recorded only once. The target of this receptor is not known. No base quality information exists; no much larger clone differs at one position. The sequence was obtained from a human donor in good health. Sequencing was done on a sample of T cells isolated from PBMCs. Recombination joined TRBV9 with TRBJ2-6, with the D gene not confidently named. The DNA sequence is as follows: TGTGCCAGCAGCGTAGAGCTAGGAACCCTCTCTGGGGCCAACGTCCTGACTTTC. Its coded protein is CASSVELGTLSGANVLTF.